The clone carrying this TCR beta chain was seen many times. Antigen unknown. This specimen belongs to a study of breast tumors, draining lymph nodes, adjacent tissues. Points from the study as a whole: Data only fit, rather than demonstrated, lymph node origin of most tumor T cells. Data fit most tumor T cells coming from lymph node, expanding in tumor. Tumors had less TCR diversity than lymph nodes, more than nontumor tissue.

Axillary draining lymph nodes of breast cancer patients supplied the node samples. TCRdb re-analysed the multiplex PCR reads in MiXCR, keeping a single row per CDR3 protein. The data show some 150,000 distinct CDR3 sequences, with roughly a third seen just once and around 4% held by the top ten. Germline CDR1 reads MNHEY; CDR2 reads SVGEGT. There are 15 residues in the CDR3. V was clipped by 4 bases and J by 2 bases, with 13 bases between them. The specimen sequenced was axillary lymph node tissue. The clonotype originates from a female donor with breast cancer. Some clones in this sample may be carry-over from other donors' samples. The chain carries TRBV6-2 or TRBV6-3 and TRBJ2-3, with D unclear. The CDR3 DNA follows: TGTGCCAGCAGTTCCCACGATAAGCACACAGATACGCAGTATTTT. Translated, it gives CASSSHDKHTDTQYF.